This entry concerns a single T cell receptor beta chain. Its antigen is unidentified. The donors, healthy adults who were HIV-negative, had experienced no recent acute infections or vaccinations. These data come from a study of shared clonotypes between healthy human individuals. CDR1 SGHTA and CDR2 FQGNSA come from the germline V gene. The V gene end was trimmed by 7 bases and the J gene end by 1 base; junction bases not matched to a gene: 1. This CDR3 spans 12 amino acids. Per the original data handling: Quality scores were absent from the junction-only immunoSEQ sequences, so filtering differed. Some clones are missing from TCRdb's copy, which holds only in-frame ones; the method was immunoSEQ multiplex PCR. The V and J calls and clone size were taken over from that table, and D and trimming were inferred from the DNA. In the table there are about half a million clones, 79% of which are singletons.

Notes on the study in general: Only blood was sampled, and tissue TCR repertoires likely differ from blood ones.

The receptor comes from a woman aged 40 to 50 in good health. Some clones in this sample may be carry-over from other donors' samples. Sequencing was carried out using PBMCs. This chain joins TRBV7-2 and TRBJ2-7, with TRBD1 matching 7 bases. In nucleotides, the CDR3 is TGTGCCAGCAAACAGGGGTCCTACGAGCAGTACTTC. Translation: CASKQGSYEQYF.